The rows below give T cell receptor beta chains drawn from one sample of a study of response to subunit inactivated influenza vaccine. TCRdb itself ran the RT-PCR reads through MiXCR, one entry per CDR3 protein. The sample records approximately 300,000 distinct CDR3 sequences, approximately 23% being singletons. This specimen consisted of PBMCs from blood, obtained about 20 months after vaccination. Receptors originate from a man aged 50 to 69 who received an inactivated influenza vaccine. Each CDR3 is given with its conserved first and last residue. Fields, in order: CDR3 protein, CDR3 DNA, V gene, D gene, J gene, clone size. The D gene is left open where the match is weak. Rows may omit the clone size; those that give it use once, few, many or a size class.

CASSPTGFTQPQHF,TGTGCCAGCAGCCCTACAGGTTTCACCCAGCCCCAGCATTTT,TRBV6-1,-,TRBJ1-5,-
CASSTTTGSGELFF,TGTGCCAGCAGCACAACGACAGGGTCCGGGGAGCTGTTTTTT,TRBV7-6,TRBD1,TRBJ2-2,-
CASSLAGTIPREQYF,TGTGCCAGCAGCTTGGCCGGGACAATACCCCGCGAGCAGTACTTC,TRBV5-6,-,TRBJ2-7,-
CASSVLAGGTEQFF,TGTGCCAGCAGTGTCCTAGCGGGGGGGACTGAGCAGTTCTTC,TRBV2,TRBD2,TRBJ2-1,few
CASSPPNQGAKGDTEAFF,TGTGCCAGCTCACCACCGAACCAGGGGGCAAAGGGGGACACTGAAGCTTTCTTT,TRBV18,TRBD1,TRBJ1-1,-
CASSRIGTTGELFF,TGTGCCAGCAGTCGTATCGGGACCACCGGGGAGCTGTTTTTT,TRBV12-3/TRBV12-4,-,TRBJ2-2,few
CASSPRLADSYEQYF,TGTGCCAGCAGTCCTAGACTAGCGGATTCCTACGAGCAGTACTTC,TRBV3-1,TRBD2,TRBJ2-7,-
CSAPDRETYNSPLHF,TGCAGTGCTCCCGACAGGGAAACGTATAATTCACCCCTCCACTTT,TRBV20-1,TRBD1,TRBJ1-6,-
CATSVDTYGYTF,TGTGCCACCAGCGTGGACACCTATGGCTACACCTTC,TRBV24-1,-,TRBJ1-2,-
CASSAAIFEGGISYNEQFF,TGTGCCAGCAGCGCGGCTATATTTGAGGGGGGGATTTCCTACAATGAGCAGTTCTTC,TRBV9,-,TRBJ2-1,few
CANRLGQGLVYEQYF,TGCGCCAACCGCCTTGGACAGGGCTTAGTCTACGAGCAGTACTTC,TRBV4-1,TRBD1,TRBJ2-7,once
CASSRGGGTEAFF,TGTGCCAGCAGCAGGGGGGGGGGCACTGAAGCTTTCTTT,TRBV3-1,-,TRBJ1-1,-
CASSLAGRVYGYTF,TGTGCCAGCAGCTTAGCGGGACGGGTCTATGGCTACACCTTC,TRBV7-2,-,TRBJ1-2,few
CASSYGGNEQFF,TGTGCCAGCAGCTACGGGGGCAATGAGCAGTTCTTC,TRBV5-6,-,TRBJ2-1,many
CASSSHRGYYGYTF,TGTGCCAGCAGTTCCCACAGGGGATACTATGGCTACACCTTC,TRBV27,TRBD1,TRBJ1-2,few
CASKNRDSTYGYTF,TGTGCCAGTAAAAACCGGGACAGTACCTATGGCTACACCTTC,TRBV19,TRBD1,TRBJ1-2,few
CGDRDRQPGNTGELFF,TGCGGAGATAGGGACAGACAACCAGGGAACACCGGGGAGCTGTTTTTT,TRBV24-1,TRBD1,TRBJ2-2,-
CASSYPSGGGLNIQYF,TGTGCCAGCAGTTACCCTAGCGGGGGCGGCTTAAACATTCAGTACTTC,TRBV6-2/TRBV6-3,TRBD2,TRBJ2-4,-
CSVEWPDRASGYTF,TGCAGCGTTGAGTGGCCCGACAGGGCCTCCGGCTACACCTTC,TRBV29-1,TRBD1,TRBJ1-2,many
CASSPGQGAVAGNTIYF,TGTGCCAGCAGCCCCGGACAGGGGGCTGTTGCTGGAAACACCATATATTTT,TRBV5-6,TRBD1,TRBJ1-3,-
CASRNFGGYNEQFF,TGTGCCAGCAGAAATTTCGGCGGCTACAATGAGCAGTTCTTC,TRBV27,-,TRBJ2-1,few
CASSLGGLSPQHF,TGTGCCAGCAGTTTGGGGGGGTTGTCGCCCCAGCATTTT,TRBV27,-,TRBJ1-5,-
CASSLAIRDRAIDTQYF,TGTGCCAGCAGTTTAGCTATCCGGGACAGGGCGATAGATACGCAGTATTTT,TRBV12-3/TRBV12-4,TRBD1,TRBJ2-3,few
CSAPFLGDRRRVDYGYTF,TGCAGTGCCCCATTTCTTGGGGACAGGCGAAGGGTAGACTATGGCTACACCTTC,TRBV20-1,TRBD1,TRBJ1-2,-
CASCPTGRYSPLHF,TGTGCCAGCTGCCCGACAGGGCGTTATTCACCCCTCCACTTT,TRBV12-3/TRBV12-4,TRBD1,TRBJ1-6,few
CASSLGRGRSSYEQYF,TGTGCCAGCAGCTTAGGCAGGGGCCGGAGCTCCTACGAGCAGTACTTC,TRBV11-1,-,TRBJ2-7,-
CASSEDGDSYNSPLHF,TGTGCCAGCAGTGAAGACGGAGACTCCTATAATTCACCCCTCCACTTT,TRBV6-1,-,TRBJ1-6,few
CASSLTCRTEAFF,TGTGCCAGCAGCTTAACGTGTAGGACTGAAGCTTTCTTT,TRBV7-3,-,TRBJ1-1,-
CSAGDPASGSLDTQYF,TGCAGTGCTGGGGATCCGGCTAGCGGGAGCTTAGATACGCAGTATTTT,TRBV20-1,TRBD2,TRBJ2-3,-
CASSQKRGTSEQFF,TGCGCCAGCAGCCAAAAGCGGGGGACTTCTGAGCAGTTCTTC,TRBV4-3,TRBD2,TRBJ2-1,-
CASSVTSTSTDTQYF,TGCGCCAGCAGTGTGACTAGTACGAGCACAGATACGCAGTATTTT,TRBV10-2,-,TRBJ2-3,few
CASSEAFGRGLSYNEQFF,TGTGCCAGCAGTGAAGCATTCGGAAGGGGGCTCTCCTACAATGAGCAGTTCTTC,TRBV2,TRBD1,TRBJ2-1,few
CSAQIRPYSTDTQYF,TGCAGTGCTCAAATTCGACCGTACAGCACAGATACGCAGTATTTT,TRBV20-1,-,TRBJ2-3,few
CASSLGGRGDKKETQYF,TGTGCCAGCAGCTTAGGGGGGAGGGGGGACAAGAAAGAGACCCAGTACTTC,TRBV13,-,TRBJ2-5,-
CSASPTSGETDTQYF,TGCAGTGCTTCACCCACTAGCGGGGAGACAGATACGCAGTATTTT,TRBV20-1,TRBD2,TRBJ2-3,once
CASSQDKGAYGYTF,TGTGCCAGCAGCCAAGATAAGGGGGCCTATGGCTACACCTTC,TRBV4-2,TRBD1,TRBJ1-2,few
CATAFKVNEQFF,TGTGCCACCGCGTTTAAGGTCAATGAGCAGTTCTTC,TRBV25-1,-,TRBJ2-1,few
CASSYSQPNTEAFF,TGTGCCAGCAGTTACAGCCAGCCGAACACTGAAGCTTTCTTT,TRBV6-2/TRBV6-3,-,TRBJ1-1,few
CASSLPEVSSGNTIYF,TGTGCCAGCAGTCTACCCGAGGTGAGCTCTGGAAACACCATATATTTT,TRBV4-2,-,TRBJ1-3,few
CASSRDTASSYNEQFF,TGTGCCAGCAGCCGTGATACTGCAAGCTCCTACAATGAGCAGTTCTTC,TRBV4-2,-,TRBJ2-1,few
CSASGGGGEVSSNQPQHF,TGCAGTGCATCGGGGGGCGGGGGAGAAGTGAGCAGCAATCAGCCCCAGCATTTT,TRBV20-1,-,TRBJ1-5,few
CSVRRGNSQETQYF,TGCAGCGTTCGGAGAGGGAACAGCCAAGAGACCCAGTACTTC,TRBV29-1,-,TRBJ2-5,many
CASSSGRRPLHF,TGTGCCAGCAGTTCCGGCAGACGGCCCCTCCACTTT,TRBV12-3/TRBV12-4,-,TRBJ1-6,few
CASSQWTDQYGYTF,TGCGCCAGCAGCCAATGGACAGACCAATATGGCTACACCTTC,TRBV5-1,-,TRBJ1-2,-
CASSQDLHSNTGELFF,TGCGCCAGCAGCCAAGATCTACATTCGAACACCGGGGAGCTGTTTTTT,TRBV4-3,-,TRBJ2-2,few
CASSLLLRGTGELFF,TGTGCCAGCAGCCTCCTTTTGAGGGGCACCGGGGAGCTGTTTTTT,TRBV7-9,-,TRBJ2-2,-
CASSQDKGGPNYGYTF,TGCGCCAGCAGCCAAGATAAGGGGGGCCCTAACTATGGCTACACCTTC,TRBV4-3,-,TRBJ1-2,-
CASSLDGAGETQYF,TGCGCCAGCAGCTTGGACGGGGCTGGGGAGACCCAGTACTTC,TRBV5-1,-,TRBJ2-5,-